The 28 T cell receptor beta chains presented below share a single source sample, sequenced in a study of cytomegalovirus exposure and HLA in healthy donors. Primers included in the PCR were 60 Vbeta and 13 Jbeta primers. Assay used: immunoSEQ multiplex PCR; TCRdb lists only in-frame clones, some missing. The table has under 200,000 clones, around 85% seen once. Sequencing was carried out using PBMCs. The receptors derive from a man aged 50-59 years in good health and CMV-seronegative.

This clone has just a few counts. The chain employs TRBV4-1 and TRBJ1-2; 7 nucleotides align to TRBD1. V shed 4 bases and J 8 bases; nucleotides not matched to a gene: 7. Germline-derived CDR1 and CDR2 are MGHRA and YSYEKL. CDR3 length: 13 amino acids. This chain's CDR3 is CASSRADRDGYTF. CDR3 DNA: TGCGCCAGCAGCCGAGCCGACAGGGACGGCTACACCTTC.

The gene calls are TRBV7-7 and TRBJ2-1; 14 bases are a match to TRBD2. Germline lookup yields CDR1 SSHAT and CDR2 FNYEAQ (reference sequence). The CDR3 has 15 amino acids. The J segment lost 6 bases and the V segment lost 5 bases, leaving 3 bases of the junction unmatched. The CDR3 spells CASSPTSGGANEQFF. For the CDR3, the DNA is TGTGCCAGCAGCCCGACTAGCGGGGGGGCCAATGAGCAGTTCTTC.

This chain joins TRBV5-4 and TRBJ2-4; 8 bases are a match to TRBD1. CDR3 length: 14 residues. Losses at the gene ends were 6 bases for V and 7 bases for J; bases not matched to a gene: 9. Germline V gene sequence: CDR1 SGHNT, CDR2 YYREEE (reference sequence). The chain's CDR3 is CASTRQGLRNIQYF. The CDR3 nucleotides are TGTGCCAGCACACGACAGGGGCTCAGGAACATTCAGTACTTC. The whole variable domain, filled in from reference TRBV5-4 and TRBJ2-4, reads ETGVTQSPTHLIKTRGQQVTLRCSSQSGHNTVSWYQQALGQGPQFIFQYYREEENGRGNFPPRFSGLQFPNYSSELNVNALELDDSALYLCASTRQGLRNIQYFGAGTRLSVL.

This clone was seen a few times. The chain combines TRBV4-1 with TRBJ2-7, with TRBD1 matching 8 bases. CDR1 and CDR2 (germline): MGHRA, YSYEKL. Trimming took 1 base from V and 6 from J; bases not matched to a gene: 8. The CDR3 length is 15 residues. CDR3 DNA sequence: TGCGCCAGCAGCCAAGGGCCCAGGGGGCCGAGCGAGCAGTACTTC. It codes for CASSQGPRGPSEQYF.

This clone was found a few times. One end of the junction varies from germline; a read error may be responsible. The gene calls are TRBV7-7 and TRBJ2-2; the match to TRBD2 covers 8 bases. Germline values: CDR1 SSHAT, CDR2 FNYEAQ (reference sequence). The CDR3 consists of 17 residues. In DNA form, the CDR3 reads TGTGCTAGCAGCAAAGAGACGGGACTAGGGGTCACCGGGGAGCTGTTTTTT. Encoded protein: CASSKETGLGVTGELFF.

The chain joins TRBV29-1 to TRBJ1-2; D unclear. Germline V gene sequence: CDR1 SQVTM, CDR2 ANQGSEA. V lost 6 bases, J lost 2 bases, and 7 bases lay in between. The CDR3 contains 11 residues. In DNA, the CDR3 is TGCAGCGTCCCCGGGAACTATGGCTACACCTTC. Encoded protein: CSVPGNYGYTF.

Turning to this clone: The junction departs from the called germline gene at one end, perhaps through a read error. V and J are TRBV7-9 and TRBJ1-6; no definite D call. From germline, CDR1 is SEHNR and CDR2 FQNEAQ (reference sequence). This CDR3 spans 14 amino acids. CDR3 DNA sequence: TGTTCCAGCAGCTCGAGTTTTAGTAATTCACCCCTCCACTTT. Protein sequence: CSSSSSFSNSPLHF.

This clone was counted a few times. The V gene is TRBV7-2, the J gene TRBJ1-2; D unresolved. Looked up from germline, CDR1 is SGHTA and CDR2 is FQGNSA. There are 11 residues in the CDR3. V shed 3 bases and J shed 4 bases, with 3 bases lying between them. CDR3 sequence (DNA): TGTGCCAGCAGCTTCAGCTATGGCTACACCTTC. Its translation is CASSFSYGYTF. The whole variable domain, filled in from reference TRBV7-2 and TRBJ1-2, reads GAGVSQSPSNKVTEKGKDVELRCDPISGHTALYWYRQSLGQGLEFLIYFQGNSAPDKSGLPSDRFSAERTGGSVSTLTIQRTQQEDSAVYLCASSFSYGYTFGSGTRLTVV.

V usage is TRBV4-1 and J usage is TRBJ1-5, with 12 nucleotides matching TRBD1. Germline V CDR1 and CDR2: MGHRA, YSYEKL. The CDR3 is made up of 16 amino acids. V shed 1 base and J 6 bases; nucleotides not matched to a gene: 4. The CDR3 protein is CASSQGWDRGLQPQHF. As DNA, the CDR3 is TGCGCCAGCAGCCAAGGCTGGGACAGGGGGCTTCAGCCCCAGCATTTT.

The CDR3 nucleotides read TGTGCCCCCCAGAGACAACTCAACTATGGCTACACCTTC. It translates to CAPQRQLNYGYTF. The rearrangement links TRBV27 to TRBJ1-2; D gene uncertain. V lost 11 bases and J 2 bases, leaving 15 bases between the germline ends. Per germline, CDR1 MNHEY and CDR2 SMNVEV (reference sequence). The CDR3 totals 13 residues.

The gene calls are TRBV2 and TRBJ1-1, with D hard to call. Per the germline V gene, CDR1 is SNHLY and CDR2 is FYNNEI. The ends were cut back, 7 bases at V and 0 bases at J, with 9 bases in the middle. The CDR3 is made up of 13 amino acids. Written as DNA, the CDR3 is TGTGCCAGCACCCAGGATATGAACACTGAAGCTTTCTTT. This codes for CASTQDMNTEAFF.

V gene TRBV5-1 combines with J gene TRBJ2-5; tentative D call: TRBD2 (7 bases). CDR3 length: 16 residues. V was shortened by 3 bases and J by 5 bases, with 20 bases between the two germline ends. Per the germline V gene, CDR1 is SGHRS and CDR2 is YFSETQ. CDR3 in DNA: TGCGCCAGCAGCTACCGAGGAGGGGGGGCCTGGGAGACCCAGTACTTC. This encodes CASSYRGGGAWETQYF.

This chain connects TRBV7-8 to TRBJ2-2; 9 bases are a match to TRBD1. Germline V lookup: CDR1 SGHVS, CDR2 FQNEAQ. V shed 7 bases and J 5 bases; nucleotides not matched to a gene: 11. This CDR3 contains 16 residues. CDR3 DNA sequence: TGTGCCAGCACCCTTCTAGGGGGACAGGGTACCGGGGAGCTGTTTTTT. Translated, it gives CASTLLGGQGTGELFF.

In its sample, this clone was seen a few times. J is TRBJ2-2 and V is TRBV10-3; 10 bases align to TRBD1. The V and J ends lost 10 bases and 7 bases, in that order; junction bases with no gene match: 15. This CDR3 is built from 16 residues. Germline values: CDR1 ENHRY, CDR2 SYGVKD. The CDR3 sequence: CATSGGTGAGSGELFF. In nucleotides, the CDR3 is TGTGCCACCTCAGGGGGGACAGGGGCCGGGAGCGGGGAGCTGTTTTTT.

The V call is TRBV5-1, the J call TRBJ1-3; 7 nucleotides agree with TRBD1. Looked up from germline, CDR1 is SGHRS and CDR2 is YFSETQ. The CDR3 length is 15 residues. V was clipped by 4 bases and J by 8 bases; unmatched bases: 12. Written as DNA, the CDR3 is TGCGCCAGCAGCCCTGGGACAGCTACCGCGGACACCATATATTTT. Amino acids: CASSPGTATADTIYF.

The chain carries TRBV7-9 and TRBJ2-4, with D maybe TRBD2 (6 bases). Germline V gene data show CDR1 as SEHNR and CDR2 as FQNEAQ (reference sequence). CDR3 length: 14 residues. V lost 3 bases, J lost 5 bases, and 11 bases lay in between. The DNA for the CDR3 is TGTGCCAGCAGCTTCGGAGGGCCTGAAAACATTCAGTACTTC. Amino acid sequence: CASSFGGPENIQYF.

The CDR3 region is CASSLDSGRGKYEQYF. CDR3 coding DNA: TGTGCCAGCAGCTTGGATTCTGGCAGGGGGAAATACGAGCAGTACTTC. V and J are TRBV5-6 and TRBJ2-7; 7 nucleotides align to TRBD1. The CDR3 runs to 16 residues. J was trimmed by 4 bases and V by 0 bases; bases with no gene match: 10. In germline, CDR1 is SGHDT, CDR2 YYEEEE.

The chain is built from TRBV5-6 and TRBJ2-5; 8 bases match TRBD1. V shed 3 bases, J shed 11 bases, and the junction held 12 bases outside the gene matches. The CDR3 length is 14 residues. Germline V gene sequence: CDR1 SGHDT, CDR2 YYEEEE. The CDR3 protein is CASSYGQGTEEQYF. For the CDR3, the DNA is TGTGCCAGCAGCTACGGACAGGGAACAGAGGAGCAGTACTTC.

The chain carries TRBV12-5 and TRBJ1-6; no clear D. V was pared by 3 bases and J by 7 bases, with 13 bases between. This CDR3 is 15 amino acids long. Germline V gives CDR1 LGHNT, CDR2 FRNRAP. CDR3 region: CASGFQALPNSPLHF. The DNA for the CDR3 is TGTGCTAGTGGTTTTCAGGCCCTTCCGAATTCACCCCTCCACTTT. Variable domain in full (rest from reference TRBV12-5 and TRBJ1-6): DARVTQTPRHKVTEMGQEVTMRCQPILGHNTVFWYRQTMMQGLELLAYFRNRAPLDDSGMPKDRFSAEMPDATLATLKIQPSEPRDSAVYFCASGFQALPNSPLHFGNGTRLTVT.

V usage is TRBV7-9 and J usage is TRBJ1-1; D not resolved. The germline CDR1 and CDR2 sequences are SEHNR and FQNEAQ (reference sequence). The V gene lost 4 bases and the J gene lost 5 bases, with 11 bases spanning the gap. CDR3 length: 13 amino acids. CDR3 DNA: TGTGCCAGCAGCTATGCCAGGATAACTGAAGCTTTCTTT. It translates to CASSYARITEAFF.

The CDR3 DNA reads as TGTGCCAGCAGCTGGACAGGGCAGACCCAGTACTTC. Translation gives CASSWTGQTQYF. The genes are TRBV7-9 and TRBJ2-5, with 8 bases that match TRBD1. Germline V CDR1 and CDR2: SEHNR, FQNEAQ (reference sequence). The CDR3 sequence is 12 residues long. The ends lost 4 bases at V and 6 bases at J; junction bases unmatched: 1.

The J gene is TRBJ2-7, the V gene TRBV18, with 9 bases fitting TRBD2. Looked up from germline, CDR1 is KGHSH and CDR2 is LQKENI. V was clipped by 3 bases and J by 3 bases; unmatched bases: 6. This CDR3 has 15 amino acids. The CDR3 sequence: CASSPASGAGYEQYF. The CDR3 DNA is TGTGCCAGCTCACCCGCTAGCGGGGCCGGCTACGAGCAGTACTTC.

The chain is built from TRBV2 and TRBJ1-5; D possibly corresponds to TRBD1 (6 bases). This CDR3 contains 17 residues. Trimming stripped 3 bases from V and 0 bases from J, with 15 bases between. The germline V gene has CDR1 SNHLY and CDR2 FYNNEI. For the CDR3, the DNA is TGTGCCAGCAGTGACAGGGGAAGGGAATTTAGCAATCAGCCCCAGCATTTT. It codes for CASSDRGREFSNQPQHF.

The CDR3 sequence is CASSSRGGLLFF. The CDR3 nucleotides read TGTGCCAGCAGCTCCCGAGGAGGGTTGCTGTTCTTC. The chain links TRBV7-9 to TRBJ2-1; D is possibly TRBD2 (6 bases). The CDR3 runs to 12 residues. The germline V and J ends were trimmed by 4 bases and 15 bases, with 16 bases remaining between them. The germline gives CDR1 SEHNR, CDR2 FQNEAQ (reference sequence).

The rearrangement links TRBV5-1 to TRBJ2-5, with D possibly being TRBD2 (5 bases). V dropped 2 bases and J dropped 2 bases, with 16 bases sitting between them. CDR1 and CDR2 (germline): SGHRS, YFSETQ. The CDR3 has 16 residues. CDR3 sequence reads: CASSFRQLRLQETQYF. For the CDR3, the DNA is TGCGCCAGCAGCTTCCGGCAGCTGCGACTACAAGAGACCCAGTACTTC. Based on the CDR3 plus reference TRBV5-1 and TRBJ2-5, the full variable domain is KAGVTQTPRYLIKTRGQQVTLSCSPISGHRSVSWYQQTPGQGLQFLFEYFSETQRNKGNFPGRFSGRQFSNSRSEMNVSTLELGDSALYLCASSFRQLRLQETQYFGPGTRLLVL.

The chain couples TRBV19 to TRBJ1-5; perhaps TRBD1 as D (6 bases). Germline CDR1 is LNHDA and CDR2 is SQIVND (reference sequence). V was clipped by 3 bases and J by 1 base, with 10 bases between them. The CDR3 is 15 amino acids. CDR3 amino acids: CASSIRGQSNQPQHF. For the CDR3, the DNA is TGTGCCAGTAGTATCCGTGGACAGAGCAATCAGCCCCAGCATTTT.

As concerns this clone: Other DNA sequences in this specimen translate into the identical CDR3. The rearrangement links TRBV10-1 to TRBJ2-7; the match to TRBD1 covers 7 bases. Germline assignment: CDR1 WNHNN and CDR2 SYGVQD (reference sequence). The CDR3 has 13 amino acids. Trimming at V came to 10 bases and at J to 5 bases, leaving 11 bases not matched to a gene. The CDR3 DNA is TGCGCCATGGGTGACAGGGTCTACCACGAGCAGTACTTC. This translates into CAMGDRVYHEQYF.

CDR3 in DNA: TGTGCCAGCAGTAAAGCGGCAGGCTATGAAAACACCATATATTTT. As protein: CASSKAAGYENTIYF. The genes are TRBV6-6 and TRBJ1-3; D remains ambiguous. The CDR3 is 15 amino acids. Trimming cost V 5 bases and J 6 bases, with 17 bases left between them. The germline CDR1 and CDR2 sequences are MNHNY and SVGAGI (reference sequence).